These T cell receptor beta chains were read from a single sample in a study of CD8 T cells in Susac syndrome. TCRdb re-analysed the immunoSEQ multiplex PCR reads in MiXCR, keeping a single row per CDR3 protein. There are about 300,000 distinct CDR3 sequences in the sample; 70% to 90% occur only once, and around 0.18% lies in the top ten. Sequencing was done on a sample of CD8+ T cells from PBMCs. All receptors derive from a human donor with multiple sclerosis. CDR3s include the opening cysteine and the closing phenylalanine or tryptophan. D genes are given only for firm matches. Clone sizes are given selectively: once, few, many, or a class where the clone is expanded.

cdr3_length	v_call	d_call	clone_size	j_call	cdr3_aa	cdr3_nt
13	TRBV28	NA	NA	TRBJ2-1	CASSLRVRTGQFF	TGTGCCAGCAGCCTCCGAGTAAGGACGGGGCAGTTCTTC
13	TRBV4-3	NA	NA	TRBJ1-4	CASSPSLGVVGFF	TGCGCCAGCAGCCCAAGTTTAGGGGTAGTGGGGTTTTTT
14	TRBV7-9	NA	NA	TRBJ2-7	CASSLVDSSYEQYF	TGTGCCAGCAGCTTAGTTGACAGTTCCTACGAGCAGTACTTC
14	TRBV2	NA	NA	TRBJ2-7	CASSERRSPYEQYF	TGTGCCAGCAGTGAAAGACGATCCCCCTACGAGCAGTACTTC
15	TRBV5-6	NA	NA	TRBJ1-5	CASSPTGGGGQPQHF	TGTGCCAGCAGCCCTACCGGGGGTGGGGGCCAGCCCCAGCATTTT
18	TRBV20-1	TRBD2	NA	TRBJ2-3	CSARDRASGGTSTDTQYF	TGCAGTGCTAGAGATAGGGCTAGCGGGGGCACTAGCACAGATACGCAGTATTTT
13	TRBV6-5	NA	NA	TRBJ2-1	CASGGAGHNEQFF	TGTGCCAGCGGCGGCGCAGGCCACAATGAGCAGTTCTTC
11	TRBV30	NA	NA	TRBJ2-1	CAAKFGSEQFF	TGTGCTGCAAAATTCGGGAGTGAGCAGTTCTTC
14	TRBV11-3	NA	NA	TRBJ2-7	CASSPQGGEREQYF	TGTGCCAGCAGCCCCCAGGGAGGAGAACGCGAGCAGTACTTC
15	TRBV7-2	NA	NA	TRBJ2-1	CASSMDGEIDNEQFF	TGTGCCAGCAGTATGGACGGAGAAATAGACAATGAGCAGTTCTTC
15	TRBV7-9	TRBD2	NA	TRBJ2-7	CASRELAGFTYEQYF	TGTGCCAGCAGGGAACTAGCGGGGTTTACCTACGAGCAGTACTTC
10	TRBV20-1	NA	NA	TRBJ1-4	CSALREKLFF	TGCAGTGCTTTGCGGGAAAAACTGTTTTTT
12	TRBV29-1	NA	NA	TRBJ2-7	CSVEGNEYEQYF	TGCAGCGTTGAGGGGAACGAATACGAGCAGTACTTC
13	TRBV27	TRBD2	NA	TRBJ2-7	CASSFGLATEQYF	TGTGCCAGCAGTTTCGGACTAGCTACCGAGCAGTACTTC
14	TRBV28	NA	NA	TRBJ2-6	CASSLMLGANVLTF	TGTGCCAGCAGTTTAATGCTCGGGGCCAACGTCCTGACTTTC
15	TRBV20-1	TRBD1	NA	TRBJ2-5	CSADTGTGGQETQYF	TGCAGTGCAGATACCGGGACAGGGGGCCAAGAGACCCAGTACTTC
17	TRBV2	TRBD1	NA	TRBJ1-1	CASIAPIPGQGNTEAFF	TGTGCCAGCATTGCCCCAATTCCGGGACAGGGGAACACTGAAGCTTTCTTT
18	TRBV9	TRBD1	once	TRBJ2-6	CASSAGTGGKGGANVLTF	TGTGCCAGCAGCGCCGGGACAGGGGGAAAGGGTGGGGCCAACGTCCTGACTTTC
16	TRBV4-1	TRBD2	NA	TRBJ2-3	CASSQVWAGEADTQYF	TGCGCCAGCAGCCAAGTTTGGGCGGGAGAGGCAGATACGCAGTATTTT
15	TRBV27	TRBD2	NA	TRBJ2-1	CASSSGGRAQNEQFF	TGTGCCAGCAGTTCGGGTGGGAGGGCCCAGAATGAGCAGTTCTTC
17	TRBV28	TRBD2	NA	TRBJ2-1	CASSPLRLAGSHNEQFF	TGTGCCAGCAGCCCCCTAAGACTAGCGGGGTCTCACAATGAGCAGTTCTTC
12	TRBV7-8	NA	NA	TRBJ2-7	CASSRGLLEQYF	TGTGCCAGCAGCCGGGGGCTTCTCGAGCAGTACTTC
11	TRBV7-9	NA	NA	TRBJ2-7	CASSLMDEQYF	TGTGCCAGCAGCCTCATGGACGAGCAGTACTTC
13	TRBV7-3	NA	NA	TRBJ2-2	CASSLSSAGELFF	TGTGCCAGCAGCTTAAGTTCCGCCGGGGAGCTGTTTTTT
11	TRBV9	NA	NA	TRBJ1-2	CASSASYGYTF	TGTGCCAGCAGCGCCAGCTATGGCTACACCTTC
15	TRBV4-3	NA	NA	TRBJ2-1	CASSQDPGSYNEQFF	TGCGCCAGCAGCCAAGATCCGGGATCCTACAATGAGCAGTTCTTC
15	TRBV29-1	NA	NA	TRBJ2-3	CSAQSAGLLPDTQYF	TGCAGCGCCCAGAGCGCGGGGTTACTTCCAGATACGCAGTATTTT
14	TRBV6-2/TRBV6-3	TRBD1	NA	TRBJ2-7	CATRHGTGSYEQYF	TGTGCCACCCGTCACGGGACAGGATCCTACGAGCAGTACTTC
16	TRBV13	NA	NA	TRBJ2-7	CASSNSLTGFRNEQYF	TGTGCCAGCAGCAACTCCCTCACAGGGTTTCGCAACGAGCAGTACTTC
15	TRBV24-1	NA	NA	TRBJ2-2	CATSMRGENTGELFF	TGTGCCACCAGTATGAGGGGTGAGAACACCGGGGAGCTGTTTTTT
15	TRBV11-2	TRBD2	few	TRBJ2-4	CASSLTSRAKNIQYF	TGTGCCAGCAGCTTGACTAGCAGAGCCAAAAACATTCAGTACTTC
17	TRBV5-6	NA	NA	TRBJ2-7	CASSLEVLRSTPYEQYF	TGTGCCAGCAGCTTGGAGGTGTTGAGGAGCACCCCCTACGAGCAGTACTTC
14	TRBV2	NA	NA	TRBJ2-7	CASRQEAGAYEQYF	TGTGCCAGCAGGCAAGAGGCAGGGGCCTACGAGCAGTACTTC
18	TRBV7-2	TRBD2	NA	TRBJ2-1	CASSLVGGPSGIYNEQFF	TGTGCCAGCAGCTTAGTGGGCGGGCCTAGCGGGATATACAATGAGCAGTTCTTC
15	TRBV9	NA	NA	TRBJ2-1	CASSVAGGLNNEQFF	TGTGCCAGCAGCGTAGCGGGGGGCCTCAACAATGAGCAGTTCTTC
13	TRBV7-9	TRBD1	NA	TRBJ2-2	CANQDRATGELFF	TGTGCCAACCAGGACAGGGCCACCGGGGAGCTGTTTTTT
15	TRBV6-2/TRBV6-3	NA	NA	TRBJ1-5	CASSYDFGVHQPQHF	TGTGCCAGCAGTTACGATTTTGGGGTTCACCAGCCCCAGCATTTT
14	TRBV6-2/TRBV6-3	NA	once	TRBJ1-5	CASSWTVSHQPQHF	TGTGCCAGCAGCTGGACAGTATCCCATCAGCCCCAGCATTTT
16	TRBV3-1	TRBD1	NA	TRBJ2-1	CASRPGQGDSYNEQFF	TGTGCCAGCAGACCCGGACAGGGCGATTCCTACAATGAGCAGTTCTTC
15	TRBV5-1	TRBD2	NA	TRBJ2-3	CATAFQGLESDTQYF	TGCGCCACAGCGTTCCAAGGACTAGAATCAGATACGCAGTATTTT
14	TRBV7-9	NA	NA	TRBJ2-7	CASAVVGTSHEQYF	TGTGCCAGCGCCGTAGTAGGGACCTCCCACGAGCAGTACTTC
16	TRBV18	TRBD1	once	TRBJ2-7	CASSPGSGQGNYEQYF	TGTGCCAGCTCACCTGGATCGGGACAGGGTAACTACGAGCAGTACTTC
17	TRBV5-1	TRBD2	NA	TRBJ2-5	CASSSGLAGVLQETQYF	TGCGCCAGCAGCTCCGGACTAGCGGGAGTCCTCCAAGAGACCCAGTACTTC
17	TRBV27	NA	NA	TRBJ2-1	CASSWGIQGGIGNEQFF	TGTGCCAGCAGTTGGGGGATCCAGGGGGGTATAGGGAATGAGCAGTTCTTC
15	TRBV7-9	NA	NA	TRBJ1-1	CASSLLTRGYTEAFF	TGTGCCAGCAGCCTGCTGACTCGGGGATACACTGAAGCTTTCTTT
16	TRBV4-3	NA	NA	TRBJ2-7	CASSQVEGQLTYEQYF	TGCGCCAGCAGCCAAGTAGAAGGACAGCTAACTTACGAGCAGTACTTC
15	TRBV28	TRBD1	NA	TRBJ1-5	CASSLGGTGYQPQHF	TGTGCCAGCAGTTTAGGGGGGACAGGTTATCAGCCCCAGCATTTT
15	TRBV28	TRBD1	NA	TRBJ2-7	CASSFTGTGGYEQYF	TGTGCCAGCAGTTTCACTGGGACAGGGGGGTACGAGCAGTACTTC
15	TRBV10-3	NA	NA	TRBJ2-1	CAISESGMPENEQFF	TGTGCCATCAGTGAGTCGGGCATGCCAGAGAATGAGCAGTTCTTC
17	TRBV20-1	TRBD2	NA	TRBJ2-3	CSARGVIAGGGTDTQYF	TGCAGTGCTAGAGGGGTTATAGCGGGAGGGGGCACAGATACGCAGTATTTT
14	TRBV9	NA	NA	TRBJ2-7	CASSAERGGNEQYF	TGTGCCAGCAGCGCGGAACGCGGAGGAAACGAGCAGTACTTC